This T cell receptor (beta chain) was documented in a study of human versus mouse CDR3 diversity and MHC coevolution. Data came from immunoSEQ multiplex PCR; TCRdb stores just in-frame clones and leaves some out. In the table there are more than 55,000 clones, 94% of which are singletons. The source is a person in their sixties or seventies in good health. Material: naive CD4+ T cells from blood. Subset denoted: CD45RO-negative CD62L-positive naive CD4 T cells.

CDR3 sequence (DNA): TGCGCCAGCAGTCAAGGACGTCAGACAGCGCCTGAAAAACTGTTTTTT. As protein: CASSQGRQTAPEKLFF. The chain links TRBV23-1 to TRBJ1-4, with D possibly matching TRBD1 (5 bases). TRBV23-1 is classed as an ORF, of uncertain function. The CDR3 has 16 amino acids. V lost 2 bases, J lost 7 bases, and 17 bases lay in between.